This entry describes one TCR beta chain. Followed longitudinally, the Seattle patients had been enrolled during active infection. Data came from immunoSEQ multiplex PCR; TCRdb stores just in-frame clones and leaves some out. Of about 290,000 clones in the sample, about 90% were seen once. These data come from a study of blood T cell repertoires in COVID-19. About the study: Acute-phase and convalescent COVID-19 samples originated in the United States, Italy and Spain.

The V gene's germline CDR1 is SGDLS and CDR2 YYNGEE. The CDR3 is 15 residues long. The J segment lost 4 bases and the V segment lost 0 bases, leaving 4 bases of the junction unmatched. The TCR was taken from a woman aged 25 to 39 with COVID-19, enrolled during active disease. This chain joins TRBV9 and TRBJ2-5; 9 positions match TRBD2. Sequenced: peripheral blood. CDR3: CASSVGKGLAETQYF. Written as DNA, the CDR3 is TGTGCCAGCAGCGTAGGAAAGGGACTAGCAGAGACCCAGTACTTC.